The 25 T cell receptor beta chains given below trace back to one sample, sequenced in a study of CD8+ T cells in alopecia areata. Sequencing relied on a cDNA template that was reverse transcribed from extracted RNA. Assay: immunoSEQ multiplex PCR; the TCRdb copy retains only in-frame clones and omits some. The sample shows 110,000 to 150,000 clones, less than 65% of them seen only once. The material sequenced was CD8+ T cells sorted from blood. All receptors come from a human donor in good health.

There are many counts of this clone. J is TRBJ2-1 and V is TRBV19; 8 bases agree with TRBD1. V lost 9 bases, J lost 10 bases, and 5 bases stayed unmatched. The CDR3 runs 11 residues. CDR1 is LNHDA and CDR2 is SQIVND in the germline V gene (reference sequence). CDR3 sequence (DNA): TGTGCCAGCCAGGGGGCAAGGGAGCAGTTCTTC. Protein product: CASQGAREQFF.

This clone was seen a few times. Other nucleotide sequences in the sample specify the same CDR3. This sequence joins TRBV27 and TRBJ2-7; TRBD1 agrees at 9 bases. The CDR3 is made up of 14 amino acids. V lost 3 bases to trimming and J lost 1 base; unmatched junction nucleotides: 1. The V gene's germline CDR1 is MNHEY and CDR2 SMNVEV (reference sequence). CDR3: CASSLGQGSYEQYF. CDR3 DNA: TGTGCCAGCAGTTTGGGACAGGGTTCCTACGAGCAGTACTTC.

The chain employs TRBV29-1 and TRBJ2-7; D not resolved. V dropped 5 bases and J dropped 2 bases, with 7 bases sitting between them. The CDR3 is 11 residues long. The germline V gene has CDR1 SQVTM and CDR2 ANQGSEA. CDR3 residues: CSVIIPYEQYF. The DNA of the CDR3 is TGCAGCGTTATAATCCCCTACGAGCAGTACTTC.

This chain joins TRBV19 and TRBJ2-3; 8 bases align to TRBD2. Per the germline V gene, CDR1 is LNHDA and CDR2 is SQIVND (reference sequence). V trimming: 4 bases; J trimming: 2 bases; junction bases outside the gene matches: 5. The length of the CDR3 is 15 residues. The CDR3 spells CASSTLAGFTDTQYF. Here the CDR3 DNA reads TGTGCCAGTAGTACCTTAGCGGGGTTCACAGATACGCAGTATTTT.

The chain employs TRBV10-1 and TRBJ2-3; D call uncertain. Germline V gene sequence: CDR1 WNHNN, CDR2 SYGVQD (reference sequence). Trimming removed 8 bases from V and 5 bases from J, with 11 bases in between. This CDR3 region has 12 residues. The CDR3 bases are TGCGCCAGCCCTCCTGGCGAAGATACGCAGTATTTT. Its protein is CASPPGEDTQYF.

This clone was recorded once. The chain combines TRBV6-4 with TRBJ2-3; TRBD2 is a possible D gene (6 bases). Trimming took off 3 bases at V and 0 bases at J, with 13 bases between the two ends. The germline CDR1 and CDR2 sequences are MRHNA and SNTAGT. CDR3 length: 16 amino acids. The CDR3 DNA sequence: TGTGCCAGCAGTGAACGTACTAGCCCTAGCACAGATACGCAGTATTTT. It is translated as CASSERTSPSTDTQYF.

J is TRBJ2-7 and V is TRBV5-6; possible D gene TRBD1, 6 bases. The V gene's germline CDR1 is SGHDT and CDR2 YYEEEE. The V and J ends lost 1 base and 4 bases respectively, with 12 bases between them. This CDR3 contains 14 residues. For the CDR3, the DNA is TGTGCCAGCAGCTTGAAAGGGACATATTACGAGCAGTACTTC. Its translation is CASSLKGTYYEQYF.

This clone was detected a few times. The rearrangement links TRBV7-9 to TRBJ2-2; D uncertain. The V and J ends lost 11 bases and 3 bases respectively, with 10 bases between them. Per the germline V gene, CDR1 is SEHNR and CDR2 is FQNEAQ (reference sequence). This CDR3 contains 12 residues. CDR3 nucleotides: TGTGCCGACGCGGACGACACCGGGGAGCTGTTTTTT. Its translation is CADADDTGELFF.

The chain's CDR3 is CASSLTGGSSYNEQFF. The CDR3, as DNA: TGTGCCAGCAGCTTAACCGGGGGAAGCTCCTACAATGAGCAGTTCTTC. V and J are TRBV11-2 and TRBJ2-1; D might be TRBD2 (6 bases). Germline V gives CDR1 SGHAT, CDR2 FQNNGV. There are 16 residues in the CDR3. The germline V and J ends were trimmed by 2 bases and 0 bases, with 11 bases remaining between them.

There are a few counts of this clone. The chain uses TRBV27 and TRBJ2-7; TRBD1 or TRBD2 may be the D gene (5 bases each). Between the trimmed V and J ends, which lost 8 bases and 2 bases, there was a span of 13 bases. Germline CDR1 MNHEY, CDR2 SMNVEV (reference sequence). This CDR3 spans 13 amino acids. CDR3 DNA sequence: TGTGCCAGCGGTAGGGACGGAGCCTACGAGCAGTACTTC. Residues: CASGRDGAYEQYF.

J is TRBJ2-1 and V is TRBV5-6, with 9 bases identical to TRBD1. This CDR3 has 17 residues. CDR1 is SGHDT and CDR2 is YYEEEE in the germline V gene. Germline trimming cut 2 bases from V and 4 bases from J; bases unmatched to any gene: 10. As DNA, the CDR3 is TGTGCCAGCAGCTTCTCCCCCGGGACAGGGTCATACAATGAGCAGTTCTTC. This gives the protein CASSFSPGTGSYNEQFF.

The J gene is TRBJ2-7, the V gene TRBV18, with D unclear. The V and J ends lost 3 bases and 2 bases respectively, with 14 bases between them. Looked up from germline, CDR1 is KGHSH and CDR2 is LQKENI. The CDR3 is made up of 15 amino acids. The CDR3 sequence: CASSPGRARPYEQYF. CDR3 DNA sequence: TGTGCCAGCTCACCCGGCCGGGCTCGCCCCTACGAGCAGTACTTC.

There are a few counts of this clone. As DNA, the CDR3 is TGTGCCAGCAGTTTACTCGTCGGTTCAGCAACCTACGAGCAGTACTTC. Protein: CASSLLVGSATYEQYF. The chain uses TRBV28 and TRBJ2-7; no definite D call. Trimming pared 2 bases from V and 2 bases from J, leaving 16 bases between. Germline assignment: CDR1 MDHEN and CDR2 SYDVKM. This CDR3 is 16 amino acids long.

The J gene is TRBJ2-7, the V gene TRBV13, with TRBD2 identical over 9 bases. V shed 0 bases, J shed 9 bases, and the junction held 9 bases outside the gene matches. From germline, CDR1 is PRHDT and CDR2 FYEKMQ (reference sequence). CDR3 length: 15 amino acids. In DNA form, the CDR3 reads TGTGCCAGCAGCTTAGGAGGACTAGCGTCTTGGTCGCAGTACTTC. Its translation is CASSLGGLASWSQYF.

The V gene is TRBV6-5, the J gene TRBJ1-1, with D possibly being TRBD1 (5 bases). Trimming left V 0 bases short and J 5 bases short, with 13 bases between. The CDR3 is 15 amino acids. Germline values: CDR1 MNHEY, CDR2 SVGAGI. The CDR3 sequence is CASSYSKRGDTEAFF. In DNA form, the CDR3 reads TGTGCCAGCAGTTACTCGAAGAGAGGGGATACTGAAGCTTTCTTT.

This clone was recorded a few times. The chain links TRBV2 to TRBJ2-1, with 7 bases aligning to TRBD2. The V gene's germline CDR1 is SNHLY and CDR2 FYNNEI. The trim removed 4 bases at V and 1 base at J, leaving 1 base unmatched. The CDR3 extends over 14 amino acids. CDR3 coding DNA: TGTGCCAGCAGTGGAGCGGGATCCTACAATGAGCAGTTCTTC. As protein: CASSGAGSYNEQFF.

This clone has a handful of counts. This sequence joins TRBV6-5 and TRBJ1-3; a possible D gene is TRBD1 (5 bases). Germline-derived CDR1 and CDR2 are MNHEY and SVGAGI. The CDR3 has 13 residues. Trimming stripped 5 bases from V and 3 bases from J, with 8 bases between. The CDR3 region has the DNA TGTGCCAGCAGTGCCCAGGGTGGAAACACCATATATTTT. This translates into CASSAQGGNTIYF.

CDR3 DNA sequence: TGCAGCGTCGTGGTTGACAGGGGGAGGCAAGAGACCCAGTACTTC. It encodes CSVVVDRGRQETQYF. The chain employs TRBV29-1 and TRBJ2-5; 9 nucleotides line up with TRBD1. V trimming: 6 bases; J trimming: 2 bases; junction bases outside the gene matches: 10. CDR1 SQVTM and CDR2 ANQGSEA come from the germline V gene. The CDR3 consists of 15 residues.

The sample holds one count of this clone. The chain uses TRBV14 and TRBJ1-5; the D is unclear. CDR3 length: 14 residues. Trimming pared 1 base from V and 2 bases from J, leaving 6 bases between. CDR1 and CDR2 (germline): SGHDN, FVKESK. CDR3 DNA: TGTGCCAGCAGCCAAGGGGGTCGCAATCAGCCCCAGCATTTT. It is translated as CASSQGGRNQPQHF.

On this clone: This specimen includes other DNA sequences encoding the same CDR3. The CDR3 loop reads CASLGGSGANVLTF. CDR3 sequence (DNA): TGTGCCAGCCTAGGGGGCTCTGGGGCCAACGTCCTGACTTTC. The rearrangement links TRBV7-9 to TRBJ2-6, with TRBD1 as a possible D gene (6 bases). The CDR3 loop spans 14 amino acids. V was trimmed by 8 bases and J by 0 bases, leaving 8 bases between them. Germline CDR1 is SEHNR and CDR2 is FQNEAQ (reference sequence).

The chain has TRBV4-1 and TRBJ1-5; D is ambiguous. Trimming cost V 0 bases and J 0 bases, with 9 bases left between them. Germline CDR1 and CDR2: MGHRA and YSYEKL. The CDR3 consists of 16 residues. CDR3 residues: CASSQEVRLSNQPQHF. The CDR3 DNA reads as TGCGCCAGCAGCCAAGAGGTCCGACTTAGCAATCAGCCCCAGCATTTT.

The chain links TRBV5-1 to TRBJ1-1; 8 nucleotides match TRBD1. After removal of 4 bases from V and 5 bases from J, the junction contained 4 bases not matched to a gene. The CDR3 is 13 amino acids. Per the germline V gene, CDR1 is SGHRS and CDR2 is YFSETQ. CDR3 protein: CASSTRTGTEAFF. CDR3 coding DNA: TGCGCCAGCAGCACCCGGACAGGGACTGAAGCTTTCTTT.

The rearrangement joins TRBV5-4 to TRBJ2-7; D gene uncertain. V gave up 2 bases and J gave up 1 base, with 7 bases separating them. Germline V lookup: CDR1 SGHNT, CDR2 YYREEE (reference sequence). This CDR3 spans 13 amino acids. CDR3 region: CASSFRGSYEQYF. In DNA form, the CDR3 reads TGTGCCAGCAGCTTCCGCGGTTCCTACGAGCAGTACTTC.

The J gene is TRBJ2-7, the V gene TRBV14; no firm D call. The length of the CDR3 is 15 residues. The V gene's germline CDR1 is SGHDN and CDR2 FVKESK. Between the trimmed V and J ends, which lost 0 bases and 6 bases, there was a span of 15 bases. The CDR3 DNA follows: TGTGCCAGCAGCCAAGACCCAGATCCAACCCGCGAGCAGTACTTC. It is translated as CASSQDPDPTREQYF.

This chain uses TRBV7-9 with TRBJ2-5; a weak D match, TRBD2 (5 bases). Trimming stripped 8 bases from V and 5 bases from J, with 18 bases between. The CDR3 loop spans 14 amino acids. The germline V gene encodes CDR1 SEHNR and CDR2 FQNEAQ (reference sequence). The CDR3 DNA sequence: TGTGCCAGCTCCCCGTCACTAGAGAGGGAGACCCAGTACTTC. Translating it yields CASSPSLERETQYF.